A single sample is the source of the 4 T cell receptor beta chains below, sequenced in a study of long-term antiretroviral therapy in people with HIV. The libraries were made with immunoSEQ v3.0 at survey level. Sequencing used immunoSEQ multiplex PCR; TCRdb keeps in-frame clones, though not all of them. This sample yields around 15,000 clones, of which around 89% are seen a single time; about 12% belongs to the top ten. The sample was unsorted PBMCs, taken 0.7 years before starting antiretroviral therapy. The receptor source for this set is a man in his fifties or sixties with HIV.

The chain links TRBV7-9 to TRBJ2-3; the D call may be TRBD1 or TRBD2 (7 bases each). Germline CDR1 is SEHNR and CDR2 is FQNEAQ (reference sequence). This CDR3 is 18 amino acids long. The V gene lost 6 bases and the J gene lost 2 bases, with 24 bases spanning the gap. The CDR3 is CASRGGGRRVLVTDTQYF. CDR3 bases: TGTGCCAGCAGAGGGGGCGGGAGAAGAGTTTTGGTCACAGATACGCAGTATTTT.

As DNA, the CDR3 is TGTGCCAGCAGCAAAGCCCCTGGACAGGCCAAGGAGCAGTACTTC. It specifies CASSKAPGQAKEQYF. The chain carries TRBV21-1 and TRBJ2-7; the D call TRBD1 from the table was never checked on the DNA. TRBV21-1 is classified as a pseudogene. The CDR3 is 15 residues long.

This clone was detected only a few times. V gene TRBV5-1 combines with J gene TRBJ1-2, with 7 bases aligning to TRBD1. This CDR3 region has 15 residues. The V segment lost 0 bases and the J segment 7 bases; nucleotides outside the gene matches: 9. Germline V gives CDR1 SGHRS, CDR2 YFSETQ. Here the CDR3 DNA reads TGCGCCAGCAGCTTGGACACCGGGACAGTCTCTGGCTACACCTTC. Translating it yields CASSLDTGTVSGYTF. Full variable domain (rest looked up from reference TRBV5-1 and TRBJ1-2): KAGVTQTPRYLIKTRGQQVTLSCSPISGHRSVSWYQQTPGQGLQFLFEYFSETQRNKGNFPGRFSGRQFSNSRSEMNVSTLELGDSALYLCASSLDTGTVSGYTFGSGTRLTVV.

V is TRBV9 and J is TRBJ2-7; D possibly corresponds to TRBD1 (6 bases). Germline CDR1 and CDR2: SGDLS and YYNGEE. Trimming shortened V by 3 bases and J by 0 bases, and 13 bases separated the two germline ends. The CDR3 sequence is 15 residues long. The CDR3 spells CASSALDSLSYEQYF. In DNA, the CDR3 is TGTGCCAGCAGCGCTTTGGACAGCCTCTCCTACGAGCAGTACTTC.